These T cell receptor beta chains were read from a single sample in a study of early T cells in non-severe SARS-CoV-2 infection. TCRdb processed the 5' RACE reads anew with MiXCR; each CDR3 protein has one entry. The data contain about 100,000 distinct CDR3 sequences, approximately 13% of them singletons. Input material: whole blood. Receptors originate from an adult who was a healthcare worker with PCR-confirmed SARS-CoV-2 infection or an uninfected control (not recorded which). The CDR3 runs from the conserved cysteine through the conserved F or W. A D gene is named only where the DNA matches it firmly. Clone size is shown for a subset of rows, as once, few, many or a class of expanded clone.

v_call	clone_size	j_call	d_call	cdr3_length	cdr3_aa	cdr3_nt
TRBV11-2	.	TRBJ2-7	TRBD1	14	CASSLMGTGLNPYF	TGTGCCAGCAGCTTGATGGGGACAGGTTTGAATCCCTACTTC
TRBV28	many	TRBJ2-7	.	17	CASSSRPGDWGSYEQYF	TGTGCCAGCAGTAGCCGGCCCGGGGATTGGGGGAGCTACGAGCAGTACTTC
TRBV7-6	.	TRBJ2-7	TRBD2	15	CASSLAGTSGYEQYF	TGTGCCAGCAGCTTGGCGGGGACTAGCGGCTACGAGCAGTACTTC
TRBV3-1	many	TRBJ2-1	.	13	CASSQVAGSEQFF	TGTGCCAGCAGCCAAGTGGCCGGGTCCGAGCAGTTCTTC
TRBV6-1	.	TRBJ1-5	.	13	CASSEYLDEPQHF	TGTGCCAGCAGTGAATACCTTGACGAGCCCCAGCATTTT
TRBV29-1	few	TRBJ1-1	.	8	CSVEEAFF	TGCAGCGTTGAAGAAGCTTTCTTT
TRBV5-1	many	TRBJ1-1	.	19	CASSLSFSRTDLWNTEAFF	TGCGCCAGCAGCTTGAGTTTTAGTCGGACAGATTTATGGAACACTGAAGCTTTCTTT
TRBV7-8	many	TRBJ2-2	TRBD1	16	CASKSTGAPNTGELFF	TGTGCCAGCAAGTCCACAGGGGCCCCGAACACCGGGGAGCTGTTTTTT
TRBV6-5	many	TRBJ1-3	TRBD1	17	CASSSTGTGVVGNTIYF	TGTGCCAGCAGTTCAACCGGGACAGGGGTAGTAGGAAACACCATATATTTT
TRBV20-1	.	TRBJ2-7	.	14	CSARGSYGTYEQYF	TGCAGTGCCAGAGGTTCTTACGGGACCTACGAGCAGTACTTC
TRBV7-3	many	TRBJ2-1	TRBD2	19	CASSALAGGPKNSYNEQFF	TGTGCCAGCAGTGCACTAGCGGGGGGGCCTAAGAACTCCTACAATGAGCAGTTCTTC
TRBV4-1	few	TRBJ2-7	TRBD2	16	CASSRELAGDSYEQYF	TGCGCCAGCAGCCGAGAGCTAGCGGGCGACTCCTACGAGCAGTACTTC
TRBV20-1	few	TRBJ2-7	.	14	CSARDPSAFYEQYF	TGCAGTGCTAGAGATCCGTCAGCCTTCTACGAGCAGTACTTC
TRBV10-2	many	TRBJ1-2	TRBD1	17	CASSDRGIRTGGHGYTF	TGCGCCAGCAGTGATCGTGGGATAAGGACAGGGGGTCATGGCTACACCTTC
TRBV10-3	.	TRBJ1-1	TRBD1	16	CATKTGERGASAEAFF	TGTGCCACCAAGACAGGGGAAAGAGGGGCTAGCGCTGAAGCTTTCTTT
TRBV7-9	.	TRBJ2-7	.	15	CASSQRGLGTYEQYF	TGTGCCAGCAGCCAAAGGGGATTGGGGACCTACGAGCAGTACTTC
TRBV5-5	few	TRBJ2-7	TRBD1	12	CASSYRGREQYF	TGTGCCAGCAGCTACAGGGGGCGTGAGCAGTACTTC
TRBV7-6	.	TRBJ2-5	.	15	CASSLALGTKETQYF	TGTGCCAGCAGCTTAGCCCTAGGGACCAAAGAGACCCAGTACTTC
TRBV2	many	TRBJ2-1	TRBD2	17	CASSEMSSGGAYNEQFF	TGTGCCAGCAGTGAAATGTCTAGCGGGGGGGCCTACAATGAGCAGTTCTTC
TRBV29-1	.	TRBJ2-3	TRBD2	15	CSVQEVAGITDTQCF	TGCAGCGTTCAAGAGGTAGCGGGGATCACAGATACGCAGTGTTTT
TRBV20-1	many	TRBJ2-6	TRBD1	17	CSAPTTGAPGGANVLTF	TGCAGTGCCCCTACGACAGGGGCCCCGGGTGGGGCCAACGTCCTGACTTTC
TRBV4-3	few	TRBJ2-5	.	16	CASSQRGPRWRGPKYF	TGCGCCAGCAGCCAACGGGGCCCTCGTTGGCGGGGACCCAAGTACTTC
TRBV27	many	TRBJ2-7	.	14	CASSLGGFGYEQYF	TGTGCCAGCAGTTTAGGGGGGTTCGGCTACGAGCAGTACTTC
TRBV2	few	TRBJ2-3	TRBD2	14	CASRPSGGRDTQYF	TGTGCCTCCAGGCCCAGCGGGGGTAGGGATACGCAGTATTTT
TRBV10-2	many	TRBJ2-3	.	14	CASSESRTSDTQYF	TGCGCCAGCAGTGAGAGCCGGACAAGCGATACGCAGTATTTT
TRBV20-1	many	TRBJ1-6	.	13	CSAPDSYNSPLHF	TGCAGTGCTCCAGATTCCTATAATTCACCCCTCCACTTT
TRBV20-1	many	TRBJ2-7	TRBD2	12	CSARAGGGEQYF	TGCAGTGCTAGAGCGGGGGGAGGCGAGCAGTACTTC